The clone carrying this TCR beta chain appeared a few times. These data come from a study of breast tumors, draining lymph nodes, adjacent tissues. The CDR3 contains 16 residues. From germline, CDR1 is MNHEY and CDR2 SVGAGI. Trimming at V came to 6 bases and at J to 3 bases, leaving 10 bases not matched to a gene. Axillary draining lymph nodes of breast cancer patients supplied the node samples. TCRdb analysed the multiplex PCR reads with MiXCR anew, one entry per CDR3 protein. The sample includes roughly 260,000 distinct CDR3 sequences, under 35% of them seen just once. This clonotype was obtained from a female donor with breast cancer. Some clones in this sample may be carry-over from other donors' samples. The rearrangement uses TRBV6-5 and TRBJ2-2; 7 bases align to TRBD2. The sample consisted of axillary lymph node tissue. For the CDR3, the DNA is TGTGCCAGCAGACCCTTAGCGGGTTACTACACCGGGGAGCTGTTTTTT. Its translation is CASRPLAGYYTGELFF.